The TCR beta chain described here comes from a study of identical twins. Regarding the study as a whole: Analyses of zero insertions could be partly confounded by invariant MAIT and iNKT cells. It was out-of-frame TCR alpha sharing in monozygotic twins that models underestimated.

From the 5' RACE reads, TCRdb called clonotypes with MiXCR, one entry per CDR3 protein. The sample contains 300,000 or so distinct CDR3 sequences, nearly 9.5% of which appear only once. A note on this clonotype: Antigen specificity is unknown.

In addition, the sample was reused for a study of yellow fever vaccine responses in identical twins.

What was sequenced was CD8+ T cells sorted from blood. The sequence came from a woman aged 18-30 years in good health.

The CDR3 loop is CASSGGTGGDEQFF. The DNA of the CDR3 is TGTGCCAGCAGTGGGGGGACAGGGGGCGATGAGCAGTTCTTC. The chain combines TRBV6-4 with TRBJ2-1; TRBD1 agrees at 12 bases. J gave up 8 bases and V 4 bases, and 3 bases lay outside the gene matches. Germline V lookup: CDR1 MRHNA, CDR2 SNTAGT. The CDR3 totals 14 residues.